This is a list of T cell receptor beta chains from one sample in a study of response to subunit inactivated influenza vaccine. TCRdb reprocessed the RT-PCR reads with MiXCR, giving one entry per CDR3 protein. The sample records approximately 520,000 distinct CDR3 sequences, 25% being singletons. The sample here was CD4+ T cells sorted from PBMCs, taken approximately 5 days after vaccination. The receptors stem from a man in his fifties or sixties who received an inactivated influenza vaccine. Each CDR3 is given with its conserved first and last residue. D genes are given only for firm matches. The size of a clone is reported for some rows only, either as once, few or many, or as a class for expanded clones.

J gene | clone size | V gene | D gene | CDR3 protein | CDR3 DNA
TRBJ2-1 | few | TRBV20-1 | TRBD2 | CSALAGGPESEQFF | TGCAGTGCGCTAGCGGGGGGGCCTGAATCTGAGCAGTTCTTC
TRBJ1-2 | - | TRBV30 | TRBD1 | CAWTLWGRGNYGYTF | TGTGCCTGGACCCTCTGGGGCAGGGGGAACTATGGCTACACCTTC
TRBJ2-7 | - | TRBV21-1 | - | CASSARWTEQYF | TGTGCCAGCAGCGCACGTTGGACCGAGCAGTACTTC
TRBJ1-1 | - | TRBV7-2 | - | CASSSSLGVNTEAFF | TGTGCCAGCAGCTCCAGTTTGGGTGTCAACACTGAAGCTTTCTTT
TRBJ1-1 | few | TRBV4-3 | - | CASSQDGRATEAFF | TGCGCCAGCAGCCAAGATGGAAGGGCCACTGAAGCTTTCTTT
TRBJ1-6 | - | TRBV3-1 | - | CASSSRGHNSPLHF | TGTGCCAGCAGTAGTAGAGGCCATAATTCACCCCTCCACTTT
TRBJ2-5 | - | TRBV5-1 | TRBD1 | CASSIRGTGKETQYF | TGCGCCAGCAGCATCAGGGGGACAGGGAAAGAGACCCAGTACTTC
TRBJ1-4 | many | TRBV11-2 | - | CASSFGLRDEKLFF | TGTGCCAGCAGCTTTGGGTTAAGGGATGAAAAACTGTTTTTT
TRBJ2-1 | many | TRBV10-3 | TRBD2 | CAISWGGTGSEQFF | TGTGCCATCAGTTGGGGGGGTACGGGTAGTGAGCAGTTCTTC
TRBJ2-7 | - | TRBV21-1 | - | CASSARLAGNSYEQYF | TGTGCCAGCAGCGCCCGACTAGCGGGTAACTCCTACGAGCAGTACTTC
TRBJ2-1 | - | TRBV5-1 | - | CASSLMGSVNSYNEQFF | TGCGCCAGCAGCTTGATGGGGTCGGTTAACTCCTACAATGAGCAGTTCTTC
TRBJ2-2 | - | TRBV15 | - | CATKAGQNTGELFF | TGTGCCACCAAGGCTGGACAGAACACCGGGGAGCTGTTTTTT
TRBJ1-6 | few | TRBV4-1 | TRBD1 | CASSRNRDRPNSPLHF | TGCGCCAGCAGCCGAAACCGGGACAGGCCAAATTCACCCCTCCACTTT
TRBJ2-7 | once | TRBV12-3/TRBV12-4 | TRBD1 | CASSPEEWTGGSEQYF | TGTGCCAGCAGCCCAGAAGAGTGGACAGGGGGGTCGGAGCAGTACTTC
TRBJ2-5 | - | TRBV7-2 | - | CASSLEVPTQYF | TGTGCCAGCAGCTTAGAGGTTCCTACCCAGTACTTC
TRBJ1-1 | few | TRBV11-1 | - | CASSLREVWGTMNTEAFF | TGTGCCAGCAGCTTGAGGGAAGTTTGGGGAACAATGAACACTGAAGCTTTCTTT
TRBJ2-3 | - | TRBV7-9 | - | CASSEVDTQYF | TGTGCCAGCAGCGAAGTAGATACGCAGTATTTT
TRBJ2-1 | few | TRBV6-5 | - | CASSYRSRTPNEQFF | TGTGCCAGCAGTTACCGATCAAGAACCCCCAATGAGCAGTTCTTC
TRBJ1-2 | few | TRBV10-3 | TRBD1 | CAIRSSTGGGNNYGYTF | TGTGCCATCAGATCCAGTACAGGGGGCGGAAATAACTATGGCTACACCTTC
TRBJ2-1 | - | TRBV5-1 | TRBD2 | CASSFSGAGGLNEQFF | TGCGCCAGCAGCTTTTCCGGAGCGGGGGGGCTGAATGAGCAGTTCTTC
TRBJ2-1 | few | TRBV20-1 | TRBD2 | CSARLAGANNEQFF | TGCAGTGCTAGACTAGCGGGAGCGAACAATGAGCAGTTCTTC
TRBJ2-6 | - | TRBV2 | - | CASSARGWGQSSGANVLTF | TGTGCCAGCAGTGCCCGGGGATGGGGGCAGTCCTCTGGGGCCAACGTCCTGACTTTC
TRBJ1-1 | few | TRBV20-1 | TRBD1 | CSAKKQGQQEAFF | TGCAGTGCTAAGAAACAGGGGCAACAAGAAGCTTTCTTT
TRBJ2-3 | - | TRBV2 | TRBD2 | CASSEHTGGTDTQYF | TGTGCCAGCAGTGAGCATACGGGAGGAACAGATACGCAGTATTTT
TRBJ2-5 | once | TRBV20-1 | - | CSARVGAHNRETQYF | TGCAGTGCTAGAGTGGGAGCTCATAATAGGGAGACCCAGTACTTC
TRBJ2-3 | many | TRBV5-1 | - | CASSLTNTDTQYF | TGCGCCAGCAGCTTAACCAACACAGATACGCAGTATTTT
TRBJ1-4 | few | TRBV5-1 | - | CASSLHGNEKLFF | TGCGCCAGCAGCTTGCACGGGAATGAAAAACTGTTTTTT
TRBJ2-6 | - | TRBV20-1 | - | CSAREITANSFSGANVLTF | TGCAGTGCTAGAGAGATTACAGCAAACTCATTCTCTGGGGCCAACGTCCTGACTTTC
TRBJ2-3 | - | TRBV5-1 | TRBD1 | CASTPGQGPDTQYF | TGCGCCAGCACGCCGGGACAGGGGCCCGATACGCAGTATTTT
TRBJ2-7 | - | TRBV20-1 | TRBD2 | CSASKTSGGPEQYF | TGCAGTGCTAGTAAGACTAGCGGGGGACCCGAGCAGTACTTC
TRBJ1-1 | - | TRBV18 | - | CASSPKAGIPPEAFF | TGTGCCAGCTCACCAAAAGCAGGTATTCCCCCTGAAGCTTTCTTT
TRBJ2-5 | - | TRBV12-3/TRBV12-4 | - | CASSFTGKETQYF | TGTGCCAGCAGTTTCACAGGGAAAGAGACCCAGTACTTC
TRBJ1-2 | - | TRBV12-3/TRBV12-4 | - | CASSLALSNYGYTF | TGTGCCAGCAGTTTAGCCCTGAGCAACTATGGCTACACCTTC
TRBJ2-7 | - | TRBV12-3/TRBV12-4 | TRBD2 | CASSLEASGAYEQYF | TGTGCCAGCAGTTTGGAGGCTAGCGGAGCCTACGAGCAGTACTTC
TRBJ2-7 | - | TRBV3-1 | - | CASSRTGGHSYEQYF | TGTGCCAGCAGCCGTACGGGGGGCCACTCCTACGAGCAGTACTTC
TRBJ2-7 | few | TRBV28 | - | CASSTGAAVGEQYF | TGTGCCAGCAGTACTGGGGCGGCCGTGGGGGAGCAGTACTTC
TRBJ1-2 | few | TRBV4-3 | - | CASSQVAGRNYGYTF | TGCGCCAGCAGCCAAGTTGCAGGGAGAAACTATGGCTACACCTTC
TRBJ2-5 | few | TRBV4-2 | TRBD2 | CASSQDWMTSGQETQYF | TGTGCCAGCAGCCAAGATTGGATGACTAGCGGCCAAGAGACCCAGTACTTC
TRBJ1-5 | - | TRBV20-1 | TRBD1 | CSARDDRVSSNQPQHF | TGCAGTGCTAGAGATGACAGGGTCTCGAGCAATCAGCCCCAGCATTTT
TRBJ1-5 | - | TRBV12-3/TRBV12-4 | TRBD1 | CASSLQGARSNQPQHF | TGTGCCAGCAGTTTACAGGGGGCGCGCAGCAATCAGCCCCAGCATTTT
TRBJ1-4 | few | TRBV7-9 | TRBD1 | CASSFGGTGAEKLFF | TGTGCCAGCAGCTTTGGGGGGACAGGGGCTGAAAAACTGTTTTTT
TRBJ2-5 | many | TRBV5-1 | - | CASSLEGTQYF | TGCGCCAGCAGCTTGGAGGGAACTCAGTACTTC
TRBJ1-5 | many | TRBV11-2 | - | CASSSGLNQPQHF | TGTGCCAGCAGCTCCGGACTCAATCAGCCCCAGCATTTT
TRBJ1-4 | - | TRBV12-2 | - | CASRNFQEPVAGKLFF | TGTGCAAGTCGAAATTTCCAGGAACCCGTGGCAGGGAAACTGTTTTTT
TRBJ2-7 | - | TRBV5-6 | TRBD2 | CASSPTGRNYEQYF | TGTGCCAGCAGCCCTACCGGGAGGAACTACGAGCAGTACTTC
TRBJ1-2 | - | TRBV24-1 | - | CATSGSGYGYTF | TGTGCCACCAGTGGGTCAGGGTATGGCTACACCTTC
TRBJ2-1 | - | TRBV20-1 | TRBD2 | CSAREKGLAANEQFF | TGCAGTGCTAGAGAAAAGGGACTAGCGGCCAATGAGCAGTTCTTC
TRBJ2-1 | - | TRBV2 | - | CASTPDYNEQFF | TGTGCCAGCACGCCGGACTACAATGAGCAGTTCTTC